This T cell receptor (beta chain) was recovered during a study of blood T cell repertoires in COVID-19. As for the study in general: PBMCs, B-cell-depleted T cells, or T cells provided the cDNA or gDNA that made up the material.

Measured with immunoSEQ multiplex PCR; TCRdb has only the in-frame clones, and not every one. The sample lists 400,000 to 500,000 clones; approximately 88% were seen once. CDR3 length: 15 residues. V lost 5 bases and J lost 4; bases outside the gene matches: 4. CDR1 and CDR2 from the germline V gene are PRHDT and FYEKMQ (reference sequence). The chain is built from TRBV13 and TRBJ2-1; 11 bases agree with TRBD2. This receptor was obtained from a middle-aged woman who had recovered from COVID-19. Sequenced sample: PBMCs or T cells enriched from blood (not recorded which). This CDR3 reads CASSLTSGIYNEQFF. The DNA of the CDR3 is TGTGCCAGCAGCCTGACTAGCGGGATATACAATGAGCAGTTCTTC.